Sequencing of this T cell receptor beta chain was carried out in a study of blood T cell repertoires in COVID-19 (dated by TCRdb to 2019 to 2021). About the investigation overall: The collaborator samples originated in the United States, Italy and Spain and spanned the acute and convalescent phases of COVID-19. The material from the prospective study consisted of cDNA or gDNA derived from T cells, B-cell-depleted T cells, or PBMCs. The dataset comprised deeply sampled blood TCRbeta repertoires from subjects exposed to, actively infected with, or recovered from COVID-19. A freely available public database, intended as a resource for researchers studying the immune response to SARS-CoV-2, is where the repertoires were released. The samples were drawn from two sources: the first 160 participants of the ongoing ImmuneRACE study, and over 1,000 subjects contributed by 6 global collaborators. Sample metadata almost always included a de-identified subject ID, COVID-19 status, age in years and sex. Where available, HLA class I and class II types were obtained from metadata supplied by the sample provider rather than from assay-based typing.

Participants in the prospective study were aged about 18 to 90 years, lived in some 24 United States geographic areas, and enrolled through a virtual design. In the prospective study, cohorts were assigned on the basis of participant-reported clinical history obtained from a screening survey and a study questionnaire. Recovered participants in ImmuneRACE Cohort 3 were defined as having two consecutive negative NP/OP PCR tests, clearance from a healthcare professional, or resolution of symptoms. In the prospective study, whole blood, serum and a nasopharyngeal or oropharyngeal swab were collected from each participant by mobile phlebotomists. Prospective study participants could optionally give additional blood draws and questionnaires over an approximately 2-month period. Before DNA extraction, prospective study blood samples were shipped either frozen or at room temperature. TCRbeta CDR3 regions were amplified from genomic DNA by means of the immunoSEQ Assay, a bias-controlled multiplex PCR. The original methods were these. The number of nucleated cells in each sample was estimated by amplification of reference gene primers within the assay. To quantify the absolute abundance of each unique TCRbeta CDR3 rearrangement, sequence reads were collapsed and filtered. Productive Simpson clonality was computed per sample as the square root of Simpson's diversity index over productive rearrangements. The table comes from immuneACCESS by way of TCRdb, which keeps in-frame sequences with V and J called. Part of the clones is missing from these tables; in studies checked, under half for an unresolved V gene and the rest for unknown reasons. V and J calls and clone size follow that table, whereas D and trimming were derived from the DNA. Counted in this sample were 200,000 to 300,000 clones; about 89% of them appeared once. The leading ten clones occupy 8% to 10% of the sample.

Comment on this clone: Its antigen remains unidentified. Base quality data are lacking; no much larger clone is found one base away.

Study-level results and caveats: The quantity of clinical and demographic metadata differed by source and by participant and was supplied without curation.

Relative to germline, V is 0 bases shorter and J is 3 bases shorter, with 8 bases between their ends. The CDR3 runs 14 residues from the cysteine to the phenylalanine. The DNA shown is the 42-base CDR3, in frame from base 1. From a lookup of the germline V gene, CDR1 and CDR2 are SGHRS and YFSETQ. The rearrangement joined TRBV5-1 to TRBJ2-3; the D segment cannot be called with confidence. The receptor was isolated from a man aged 40-49 years who had recovered from COVID-19. Sequenced material: PBMCs or T cells enriched from blood (not recorded which). The DNA sequence reads TGCGCCAGCAGCTTGGCCCTAGGAACAGATACGCAGTATTTT. This encodes CASSLALGTDTQYF.